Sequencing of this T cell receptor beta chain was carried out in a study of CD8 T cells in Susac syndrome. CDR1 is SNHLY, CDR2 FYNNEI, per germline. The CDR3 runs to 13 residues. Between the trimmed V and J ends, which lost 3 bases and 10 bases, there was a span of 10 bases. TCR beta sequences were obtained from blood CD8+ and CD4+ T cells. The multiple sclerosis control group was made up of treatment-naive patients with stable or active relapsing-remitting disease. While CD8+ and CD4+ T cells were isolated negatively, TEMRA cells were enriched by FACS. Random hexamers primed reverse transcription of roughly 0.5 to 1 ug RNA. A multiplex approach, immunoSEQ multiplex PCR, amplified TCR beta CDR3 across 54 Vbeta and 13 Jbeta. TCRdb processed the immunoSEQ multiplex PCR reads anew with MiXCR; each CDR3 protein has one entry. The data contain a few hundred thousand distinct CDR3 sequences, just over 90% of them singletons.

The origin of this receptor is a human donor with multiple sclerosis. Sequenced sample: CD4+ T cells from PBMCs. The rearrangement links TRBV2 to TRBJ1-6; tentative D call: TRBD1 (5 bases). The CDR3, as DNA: TGTGCCAGCAGTGACAGGGATAGGTCACCCCTCCACTTT. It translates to CASSDRDRSPLHF.